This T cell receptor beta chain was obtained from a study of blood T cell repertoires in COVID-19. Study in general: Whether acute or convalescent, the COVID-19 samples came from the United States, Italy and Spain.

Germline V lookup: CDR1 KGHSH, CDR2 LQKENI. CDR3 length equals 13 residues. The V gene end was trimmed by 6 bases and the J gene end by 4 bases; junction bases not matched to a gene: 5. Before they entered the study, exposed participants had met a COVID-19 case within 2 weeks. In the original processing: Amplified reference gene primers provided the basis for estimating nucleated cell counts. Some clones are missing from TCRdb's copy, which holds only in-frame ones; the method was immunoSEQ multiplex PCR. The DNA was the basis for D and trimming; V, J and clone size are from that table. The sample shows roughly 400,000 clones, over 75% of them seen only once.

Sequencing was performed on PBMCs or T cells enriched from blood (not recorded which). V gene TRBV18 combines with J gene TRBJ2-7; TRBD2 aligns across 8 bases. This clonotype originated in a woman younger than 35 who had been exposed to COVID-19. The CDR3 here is CASSRGGGYEQYF. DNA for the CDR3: TGTGCCAGCTCTCGGGGCGGGGGGTACGAGCAGTACTTC.